What follows describes a single T cell receptor (beta chain). The antigen remains undetermined. Naive-designated CD8 cells lacked CD45RO, were positively enriched for CCR7, and omitted terminally differentiated effector memory CD45RA+ cells. This sample stems from a study of shared clonotypes between healthy human individuals. Source study methods: Filtering differed, since immunoSEQ gave only junction sequences and no quality scores. TCRdb keeps only in-frame clones here, not all; method: immunoSEQ multiplex PCR. The DNA gave D and trimming, while V, J and clone size come from that table. Of 700,000 to 950,000 clones listed, 95% to 97% are singletons. CDR3 length: 15 amino acids. Germline CDR1 SGHAT, CDR2 FQNNGV. Trimming removed 1 base at V and 0 bases at J, with 9 bases between. Findings and caveats of the study: Even with large depth, rarefaction showed that sorted-subset sequencing was incomplete. What naive subsets generally showed was a larger estimated richness than memory subsets showed.

This sequence joins TRBV11-2 and TRBJ2-5, with D possibly matching TRBD1 (6 bases). The receptor was derived from a man younger than 40 in good health. Sample: naive CD8+ T cells sorted from blood. CDR3 sequence reads: CASSLAGADQETQYF. The CDR3 DNA reads as TGTGCCAGCAGCTTAGCAGGGGCTGACCAAGAGACCCAGTACTTC.